Listed below are T cell receptor beta chains from one sample, sequenced in a study of tumor-infiltrating lymphocytes in primary liver carcinoma. TCRdb processed the multiplex PCR reads anew with MiXCR; each CDR3 protein has one entry. The sample yields about 200,000 distinct CDR3 sequences, about two thirds seen once. Sequenced: peripheral blood. These receptors all come from a woman aged 60-75 years with primary liver carcinoma and hepatitis B virus infection. Both conserved end residues are part of each CDR3. D genes are given only for firm matches. Size values are once, few and many counts, or a class for expanded clones, and some rows have none.

>.|TRBV11-2|.|TRBJ1-5
TGTGCCAGCGGCTTAGAGTGGAATCAGCCCCAGCATTTC
CASGLEWNQPQHF
>.|TRBV6-5|TRBD2|TRBJ2-7
TGTGACAGCCGGCGGGGGGGCCCCTATGAGCAGTACTTC
CDSRRGGPYEQYF
>few|TRBV5-4|TRBD2|TRBJ2-1
TGTGCCAGCAGCTTTAGCGGGGGACCTGAGCAGTTCTTC
CASSFSGGPEQFF
>.|TRBV20-1|.|TRBJ1-6
TGCAGTGCTAGGGAGGGCCAGCCCCATAATTCACCCCTCCACTTT
CSAREGQPHNSPLHF
>many|TRBV4-2|.|TRBJ2-2
TGTGCCAGCAGCCAAGAAAGCGGGTCAAACACCGGGGAGCTGTTTTTT
CASSQESGSNTGELFF
>.|TRBV4-2|TRBD1|TRBJ2-5
TGTGCCAGCAGCCAGGTGGGACAGGGGATCGAGACCCAGTACTTC
CASSQVGQGIETQYF
>.|TRBV10-3|.|TRBJ2-7
TGTGCCATCGGTCGTAAGGGCTACGAGCAGTACTTC
CAIGRKGYEQYF
>many|TRBV6-5|.|TRBJ2-6
TGTGCCAGCAGCACTGAAGGGACAAGGTCTGGGGCCAACGTCCTGACTTTC
CASSTEGTRSGANVLTF
>few|TRBV5-1|TRBD1|TRBJ2-1
TGCGCCAGTAGGGCGAGGCAGGGGGTCGATGAGCAGTTCTTC
CASRARQGVDEQFF
>many|TRBV11-2|TRBD1|TRBJ2-2
TGTGCCAGCAGCCCACCGCGAAGAACAGGGGACGCCGGGGAGCTGTTTTTT
CASSPPRRTGDAGELFF
>many|TRBV4-1|TRBD2|TRBJ2-6
TGCGCCAGCAGCCAGGCCCGGGGGGGTTCTGCTGGGGCCAACGTCCTGACTTTC
CASSQARGGSAGANVLTF
>.|TRBV5-6|TRBD2|TRBJ2-1
TGTGCCAGCAGCTTCGGGGGGACTAGCGGGAGAACCTATGTATACAATGAGCAGTTCTTC
CASSFGGTSGRTYVYNEQFF
>many|TRBV5-1|.|TRBJ1-1
TGCGCCAGCAGCTTGGCCTTTGGGCCAGCGAACACTGAAGCTTTCTTT
CASSLAFGPANTEAFF
>few|TRBV5-8|TRBD2|TRBJ2-7
TGTGCCAGCAGCTTGGTTTTAGCGGGATCGTTTGAGCAGTACTTC
CASSLVLAGSFEQYF